A selection of T cell receptor beta chains follows, all from one sample in a study of shared clonotypes between healthy human individuals. Generated by immunoSEQ multiplex PCR, the TCRdb table keeps only in-frame clones and is missing some. This table holds about 2.1 million clones, 80% to 95% found once. Sequenced material: naive CD8+ T cells from PBMCs. The receptor source for this set is a man between 18 and 35 years old in good health. Some clones in this sample may be carry-over from other donors' samples. Each CDR3 is given with its conserved first and last residue. The D gene is left open where the match is weak. The listing skips clone size in some rows; elsewhere it reads once, few, many or a size class.

j_call: TRBJ2-5; v_call: TRBV7-9; clone_size: -; d_call: TRBD2; cdr3_aa: CASSFGTSGQETQYF; cdr3_nt: TGTGCCAGCAGCTTCGGGACTAGCGGTCAAGAGACCCAGTACTTC
j_call: TRBJ1-5; v_call: TRBV19; clone_size: few; d_call: TRBD1; cdr3_aa: CASSAGGRDQPQHF; cdr3_nt: TGTGCCAGTAGTGCAGGGGGAAGGGATCAGCCCCAGCATTTT
j_call: TRBJ2-7; v_call: TRBV2; clone_size: -; d_call: TRBD1; cdr3_aa: CASGRDRGSPYEQYF; cdr3_nt: TGTGCCAGCGGACGCGACAGGGGGTCCCCCTACGAGCAGTACTTC
j_call: TRBJ2-1; v_call: TRBV5-6; clone_size: -; d_call: TRBD2; cdr3_aa: CASSLVFGTSSYNEQFF; cdr3_nt: TGTGCCAGCAGCTTGGTGTTCGGGACTAGCTCCTACAATGAGCAGTTCTTC
j_call: TRBJ1-1; v_call: TRBV30; clone_size: -; d_call: -; cdr3_aa: CAWNWGRGTEAFF; cdr3_nt: TGTGCCTGGAATTGGGGAAGGGGCACTGAAGCTTTCTTT
j_call: TRBJ2-7; v_call: TRBV29-1; clone_size: -; d_call: -; cdr3_aa: CSVELGQPYEQYF; cdr3_nt: TGCAGCGTTGAGCTAGGGCAACCCTACGAGCAGTACTTC
j_call: TRBJ2-2; v_call: TRBV28; clone_size: once; d_call: -; cdr3_aa: CASSPITGELFF; cdr3_nt: TGTGCCAGCAGTCCGATCACCGGGGAGCTGTTTTTT
j_call: TRBJ2-7; v_call: TRBV7-3; clone_size: -; d_call: -; cdr3_aa: CASSLGLGSYEQYF; cdr3_nt: TGTGCCAGCAGCTTAGGACTCGGATCCTACGAGCAGTACTTC
j_call: TRBJ2-7; v_call: TRBV27; clone_size: once; d_call: -; cdr3_aa: CASSFAVGDGEQYF; cdr3_nt: TGTGCCAGCAGTTTCGCGGTAGGGGATGGCGAGCAGTACTTC
j_call: TRBJ1-1; v_call: TRBV11-2; clone_size: once; d_call: -; cdr3_aa: CASSLDLGAGWEAFF; cdr3_nt: TGTGCCAGCAGCTTAGATCTAGGGGCAGGCTGGGAGGCTTTCTTT
j_call: TRBJ2-7; v_call: TRBV6-1; clone_size: -; d_call: -; cdr3_aa: CASSEAAGGYEQYF; cdr3_nt: TGTGCCAGCAGTGAAGCGGCGGGCGGCTACGAGCAGTACTTC
j_call: TRBJ1-5; v_call: TRBV27; clone_size: -; d_call: -; cdr3_aa: CASSLTDNQPQHF; cdr3_nt: TGTGCCAGCAGTTTAACGGACAATCAGCCCCAGCATTTT
j_call: TRBJ1-3; v_call: TRBV11-1; clone_size: -; d_call: TRBD1; cdr3_aa: CASSLGQGPGNTIYF; cdr3_nt: TGTGCCAGCAGCTTAGGACAGGGGCCCGGAAACACCATATATTTT
j_call: TRBJ1-1; v_call: TRBV4-3; clone_size: -; d_call: -; cdr3_aa: CASSRNTGATEAFF; cdr3_nt: TGCGCCAGCAGCCGAAACACGGGGGCGACTGAAGCTTTCTTT
j_call: TRBJ2-7; v_call: TRBV4-1; clone_size: -; d_call: TRBD1; cdr3_aa: CASSQVPGGNHEQYF; cdr3_nt: TGCGCCAGCAGCCAAGTTCCAGGGGGCAACCACGAGCAGTACTTC
j_call: TRBJ1-2; v_call: TRBV7-9; clone_size: -; d_call: -; cdr3_aa: CASSTSREAGYTF; cdr3_nt: TGTGCCAGCAGCACGTCTAGGGAGGCTGGCTACACCTTC
j_call: TRBJ2-3; v_call: TRBV9; clone_size: -; d_call: -; cdr3_aa: CASSVGTIRWGTDTQYF; cdr3_nt: TGTGCCAGCAGCGTAGGGACTATCCGATGGGGCACAGATACGCAGTATTTT